The sequence of this T cell receptor beta chain was determined in a study of naive and memory T cell subsets. With 0 bases removed from V and 7 bases from J, the gap between germline ends came to 10 bases. CDR1 is MNHEY and CDR2 is SVGAGI in the germline V gene. The length of the CDR3 is 14 residues. Two oligonucleotides, mixed equimolar, formed the beta constant-region primer covering TRBC1 and TRBC2. TCRdb redid the calling of the UMI-ligation and nested PCR reads with MiXCR, one entry per CDR3 protein. The table has about 85,000 distinct CDR3 sequences, about an eighth seen once. This clonotype turned up a few times.

Input material: central memory CD4+ T cells from blood. The chain uses TRBV6-5 and TRBJ1-5; possibly TRBD1 for D (5 bases). This sequence was found in a human donor in good health. CDR3 nucleotides: TGTGCCAGCAGTTACTCAAGGGGTCCGCAGCCCCAGCATTTT. Protein: CASSYSRGPQPQHF.